This T cell receptor (beta chain) stems from a study of T-cell memory formation after mild COVID-19. Ten or more counts support this clonotype. TCRdb redid the calling of the 5' RACE reads with MiXCR, one entry per CDR3 protein. The table has 120,000 or so distinct CDR3 sequences, 5% to 6.5% seen once. Trimming took 3 bases from V and 1 from J, leaving 10 bases between them. CDR3 size: 16 residues. Germline CDR1 is SEHNR and CDR2 is FQNEAQ (reference sequence). The clonotype originates from an adult woman who had mild COVID-19 (a few samples of this study predate the infection). Cell type and time point are not known. The J gene is TRBJ2-6, the V gene TRBV7-9; D is ambiguous. Sequencing was done on a sample of PBMCs or a T cell subset sorted from them (not recorded which). The CDR3 nucleotides read TGTGCCAGCAGCTTTAGCTGGGGTTCTGGGGCCAACGTCCTGACTTTC. Its protein is CASSFSWGSGANVLTF.